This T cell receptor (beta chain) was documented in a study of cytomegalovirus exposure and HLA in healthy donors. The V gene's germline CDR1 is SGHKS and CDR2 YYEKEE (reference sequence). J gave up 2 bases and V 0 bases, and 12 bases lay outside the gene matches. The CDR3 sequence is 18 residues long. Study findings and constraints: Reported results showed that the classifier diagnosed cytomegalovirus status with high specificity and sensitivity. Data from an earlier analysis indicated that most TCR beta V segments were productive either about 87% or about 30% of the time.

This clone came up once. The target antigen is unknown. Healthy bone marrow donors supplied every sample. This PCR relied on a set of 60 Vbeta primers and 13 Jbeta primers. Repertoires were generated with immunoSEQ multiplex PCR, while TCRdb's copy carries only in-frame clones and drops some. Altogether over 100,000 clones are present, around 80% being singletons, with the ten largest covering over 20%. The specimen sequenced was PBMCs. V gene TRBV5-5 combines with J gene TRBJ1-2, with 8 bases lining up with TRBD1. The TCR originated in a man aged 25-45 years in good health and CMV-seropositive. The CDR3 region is CASSLGGTGDLFNYGYTF. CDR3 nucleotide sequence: TGTGCCAGCAGCTTGGGTGGGACAGGAGACCTTTTCAACTATGGCTACACCTTC.